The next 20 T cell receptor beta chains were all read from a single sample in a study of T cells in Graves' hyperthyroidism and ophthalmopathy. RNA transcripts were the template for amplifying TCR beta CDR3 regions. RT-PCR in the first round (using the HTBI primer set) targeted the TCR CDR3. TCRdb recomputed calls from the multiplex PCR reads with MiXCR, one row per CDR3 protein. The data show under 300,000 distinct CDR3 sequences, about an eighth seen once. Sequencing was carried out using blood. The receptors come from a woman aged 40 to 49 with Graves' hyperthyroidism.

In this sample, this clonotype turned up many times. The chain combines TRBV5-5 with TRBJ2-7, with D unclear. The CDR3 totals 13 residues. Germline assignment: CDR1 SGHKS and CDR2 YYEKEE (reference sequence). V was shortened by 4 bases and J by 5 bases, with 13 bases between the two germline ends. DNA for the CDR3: TGTGCCAGCAGCATAACTCCGGTCGACGAGCAGTACTTC. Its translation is CASSITPVDEQYF.

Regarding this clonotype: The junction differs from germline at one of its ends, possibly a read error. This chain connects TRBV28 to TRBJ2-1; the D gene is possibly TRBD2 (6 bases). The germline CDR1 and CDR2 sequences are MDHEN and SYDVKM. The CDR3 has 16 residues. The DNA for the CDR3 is TGTACCAGCAGTGCCCTCTTGGCGGGATCCTACAATGAGAAGTTCTTC. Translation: CTSSALLAGSYNEKFF.

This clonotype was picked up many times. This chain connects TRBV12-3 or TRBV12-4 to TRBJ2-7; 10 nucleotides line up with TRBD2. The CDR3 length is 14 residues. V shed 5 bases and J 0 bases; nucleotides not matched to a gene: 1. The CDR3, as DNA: TGTGCCAGCAGTGCTAGCGGGAGCTCCTACGAGCAGTACTTC. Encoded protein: CASSASGSSYEQYF.

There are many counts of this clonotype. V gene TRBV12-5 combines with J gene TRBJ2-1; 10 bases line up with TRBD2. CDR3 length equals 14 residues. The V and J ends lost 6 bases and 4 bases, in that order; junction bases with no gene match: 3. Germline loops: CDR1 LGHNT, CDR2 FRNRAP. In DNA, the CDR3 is TGTGCTAGTGGAAAGGGACTAGCGTACAATGAGCAGTTCTTC. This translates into CASGKGLAYNEQFF. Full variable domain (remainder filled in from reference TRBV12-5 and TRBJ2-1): DARVTQTPRHKVTEMGQEVTMRCQPILGHNTVFWYRQTMMQGLELLAYFRNRAPLDDSGMPKDRFSAEMPDATLATLKIQPSEPRDSAVYFCASGKGLAYNEQFFGPGTRLTVL.

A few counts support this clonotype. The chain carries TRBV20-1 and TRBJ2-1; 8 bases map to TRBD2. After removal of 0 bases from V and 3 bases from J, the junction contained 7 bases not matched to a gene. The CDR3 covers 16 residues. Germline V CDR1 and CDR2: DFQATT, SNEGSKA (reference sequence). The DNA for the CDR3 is TGCAGTGCTAGAGAGGGAGCGGGAGTCGACTACAATGAGCAGTTCTTC. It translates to CSAREGAGVDYNEQFF.

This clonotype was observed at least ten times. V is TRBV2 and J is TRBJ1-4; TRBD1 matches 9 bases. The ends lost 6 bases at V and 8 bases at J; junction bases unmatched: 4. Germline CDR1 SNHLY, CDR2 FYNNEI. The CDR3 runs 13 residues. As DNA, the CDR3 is TGTGCCAGCAGGGACAGGGGCGAGGAAAAACTGTTTTTT. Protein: CASRDRGEEKLFF.

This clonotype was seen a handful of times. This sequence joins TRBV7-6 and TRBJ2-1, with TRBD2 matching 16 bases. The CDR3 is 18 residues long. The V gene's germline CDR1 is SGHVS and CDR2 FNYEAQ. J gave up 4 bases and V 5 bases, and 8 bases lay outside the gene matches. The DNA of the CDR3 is TGTGCCAGCAGCGCTAGGGGACTAGCGGGAGGGATATACAATGAGCAGTTCTTC. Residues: CASSARGLAGGIYNEQFF.

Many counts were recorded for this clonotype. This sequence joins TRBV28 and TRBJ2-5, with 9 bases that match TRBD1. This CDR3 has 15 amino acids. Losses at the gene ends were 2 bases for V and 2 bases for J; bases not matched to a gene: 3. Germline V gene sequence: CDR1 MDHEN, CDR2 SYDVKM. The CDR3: CASSLPTGGQETQYF. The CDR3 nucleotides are TGTGCCAGCAGTTTACCGACAGGGGGACAAGAGACCCAGTACTTC.

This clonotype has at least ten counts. DNA of the CDR3: TGTGCCAGTCAAAAGAGGAACACTGAAGCTTTCTTT. Translation gives CASQKRNTEAFF. The chain couples TRBV7-9 to TRBJ1-1; D remains ambiguous. Germline-derived CDR1 and CDR2 are SEHNR and FQNEAQ (reference sequence). The CDR3 loop spans 12 amino acids. V was cut by 9 bases and J by 1 base, with 9 bases left in between.

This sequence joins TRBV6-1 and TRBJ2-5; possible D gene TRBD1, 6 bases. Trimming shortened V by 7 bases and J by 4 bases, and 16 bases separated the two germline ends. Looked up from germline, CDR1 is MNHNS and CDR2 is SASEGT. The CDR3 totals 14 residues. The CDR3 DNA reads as TGTGCCAGCATAATCACAAGGGGGAGAGAGACCCAGTACTTC. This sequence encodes CASIITRGRETQYF.

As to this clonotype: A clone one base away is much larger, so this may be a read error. CDR3 sequence reads: CASSSDGAYTGELFF. The CDR3 bases are TGTGCCAGCAGCTCAGACGGGGCGTACACCGGGGAGCTGTTTTTT. This sequence joins TRBV7-8 and TRBJ2-2; D may correspond to TRBD1 or TRBD2 (5 bases each). The V and J ends lost 4 bases and 3 bases respectively, with 12 bases between them. CDR3 size: 15 residues. Germline V gene data show CDR1 as SGHVS and CDR2 as FQNEAQ.

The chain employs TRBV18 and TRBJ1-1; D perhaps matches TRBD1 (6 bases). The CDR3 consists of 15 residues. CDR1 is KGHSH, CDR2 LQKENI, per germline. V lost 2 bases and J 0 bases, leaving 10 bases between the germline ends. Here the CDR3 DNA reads TGTGCCAGCTCACCAGCGGGGGGCTTGAACACTGAAGCTTTCTTT. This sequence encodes CASSPAGGLNTEAFF.

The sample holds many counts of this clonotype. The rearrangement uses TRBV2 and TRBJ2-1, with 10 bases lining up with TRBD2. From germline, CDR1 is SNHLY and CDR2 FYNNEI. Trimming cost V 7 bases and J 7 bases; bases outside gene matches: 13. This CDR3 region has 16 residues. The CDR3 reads CASKQLAGAGGNEQFF. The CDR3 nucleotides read TGTGCCAGCAAGCAGCTAGCGGGAGCGGGGGGTAATGAGCAGTTCTTC.

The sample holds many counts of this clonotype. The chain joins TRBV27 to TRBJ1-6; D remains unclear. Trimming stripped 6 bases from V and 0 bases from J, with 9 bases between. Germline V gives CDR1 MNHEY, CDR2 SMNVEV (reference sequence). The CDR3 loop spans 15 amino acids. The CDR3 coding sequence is TGTGCCAGCAGGTTACAGAGCTCCTATAATTCACCCCTCCACTTT. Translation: CASRLQSSYNSPLHF.

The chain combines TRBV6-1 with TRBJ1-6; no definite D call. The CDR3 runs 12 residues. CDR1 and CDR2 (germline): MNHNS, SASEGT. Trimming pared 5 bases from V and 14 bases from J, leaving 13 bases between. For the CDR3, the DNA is TGTGCCAGCAGTCCTCCCGACGGCACCCTCCACTTT. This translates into CASSPPDGTLHF.

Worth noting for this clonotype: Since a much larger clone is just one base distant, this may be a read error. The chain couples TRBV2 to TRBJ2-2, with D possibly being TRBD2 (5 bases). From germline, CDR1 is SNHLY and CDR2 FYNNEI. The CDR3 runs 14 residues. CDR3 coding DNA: TGTGCCAGCAGAACGGGCAGGAACACCGGGGAGCTGCTTTTT. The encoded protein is CASRTGRNTGELLF.

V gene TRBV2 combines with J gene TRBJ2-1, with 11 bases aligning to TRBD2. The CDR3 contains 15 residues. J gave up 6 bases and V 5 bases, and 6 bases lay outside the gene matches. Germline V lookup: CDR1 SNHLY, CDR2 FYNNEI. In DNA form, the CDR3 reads TGTGCCAGCAGTACACTAGCGGGAGCAGTCAATGAGCAGTTCTTC. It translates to CASSTLAGAVNEQFF.

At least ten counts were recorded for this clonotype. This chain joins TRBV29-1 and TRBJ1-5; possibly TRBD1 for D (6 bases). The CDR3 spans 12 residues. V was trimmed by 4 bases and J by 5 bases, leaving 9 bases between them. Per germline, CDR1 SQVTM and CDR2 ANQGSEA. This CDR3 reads CSVVSGDQPQHF. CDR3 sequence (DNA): TGCAGCGTTGTCTCAGGGGATCAGCCCCAGCATTTT.

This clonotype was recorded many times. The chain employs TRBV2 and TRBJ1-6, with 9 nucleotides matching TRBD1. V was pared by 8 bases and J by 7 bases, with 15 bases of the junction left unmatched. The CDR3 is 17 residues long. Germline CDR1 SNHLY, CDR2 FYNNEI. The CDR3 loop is CASGGGRGTGRNSPLHF. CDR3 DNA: TGTGCCAGCGGGGGGGGCCGCGGGACAGGGCGAAATTCACCCCTCCACTTT.

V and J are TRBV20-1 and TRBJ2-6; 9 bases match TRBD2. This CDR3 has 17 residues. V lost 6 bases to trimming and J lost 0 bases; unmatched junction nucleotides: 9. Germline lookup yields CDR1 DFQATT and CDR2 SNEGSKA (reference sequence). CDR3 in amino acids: CSARNPSGVSGANVLTF. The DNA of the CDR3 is TGCAGTGCCCGGAATCCTAGCGGGGTCTCTGGGGCCAACGTCCTGACTTTC.